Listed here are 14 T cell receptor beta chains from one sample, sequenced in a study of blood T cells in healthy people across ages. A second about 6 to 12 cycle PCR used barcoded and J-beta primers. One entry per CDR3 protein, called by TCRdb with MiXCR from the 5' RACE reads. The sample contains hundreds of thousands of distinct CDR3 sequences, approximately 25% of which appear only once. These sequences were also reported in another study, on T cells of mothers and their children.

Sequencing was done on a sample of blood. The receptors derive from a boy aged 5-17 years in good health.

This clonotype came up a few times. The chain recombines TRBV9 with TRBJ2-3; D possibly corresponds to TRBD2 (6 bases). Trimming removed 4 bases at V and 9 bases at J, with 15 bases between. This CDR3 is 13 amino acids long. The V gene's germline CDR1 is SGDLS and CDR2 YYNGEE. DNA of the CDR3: TGTGCCAGCAGCTCGGGACTCTTGCGGACGCAGTATTTT. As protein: CASSSGLLRTQYF.

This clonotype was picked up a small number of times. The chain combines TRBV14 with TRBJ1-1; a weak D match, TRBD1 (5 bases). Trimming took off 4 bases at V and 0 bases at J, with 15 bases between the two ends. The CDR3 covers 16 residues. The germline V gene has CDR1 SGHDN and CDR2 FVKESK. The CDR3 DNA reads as TGTGCCAGCAGCCGAGAGCAGGGATGGATGAACACTGAAGCTTTCTTT. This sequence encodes CASSREQGWMNTEAFF.

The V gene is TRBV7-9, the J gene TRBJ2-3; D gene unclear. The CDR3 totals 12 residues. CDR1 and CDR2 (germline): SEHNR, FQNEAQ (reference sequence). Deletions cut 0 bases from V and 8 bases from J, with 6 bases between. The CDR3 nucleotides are TGTGCCAGCAGCTTAGCAGTGGCTACGCAGTATTTT. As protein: CASSLAVATQYF.

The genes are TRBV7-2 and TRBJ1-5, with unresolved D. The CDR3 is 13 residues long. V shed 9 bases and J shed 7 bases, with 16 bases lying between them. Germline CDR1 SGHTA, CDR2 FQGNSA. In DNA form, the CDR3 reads TGTGCCAGTAGCCTCGAAATTATACAGCCCCAGCATTTT. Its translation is CASSLEIIQPQHF. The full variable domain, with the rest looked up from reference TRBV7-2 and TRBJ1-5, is GAGVSQSPSNKVTEKGKDVELRCDPISGHTALYWYRQSLGQGLEFLIYFQGNSAPDKSGLPSDRFSAERTGGSVSTLTIQRTQQEDSAVYLCASSLEIIQPQHFGDGTRLSIL.

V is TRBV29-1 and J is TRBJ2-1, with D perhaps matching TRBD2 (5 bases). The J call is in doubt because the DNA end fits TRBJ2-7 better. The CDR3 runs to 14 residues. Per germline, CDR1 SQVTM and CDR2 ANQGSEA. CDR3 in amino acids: CSARIPDSFYEQYF. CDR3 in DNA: TGCAGCGCCCGGATTCCGGACTCCTTCTACGAGCAGTACTTC.

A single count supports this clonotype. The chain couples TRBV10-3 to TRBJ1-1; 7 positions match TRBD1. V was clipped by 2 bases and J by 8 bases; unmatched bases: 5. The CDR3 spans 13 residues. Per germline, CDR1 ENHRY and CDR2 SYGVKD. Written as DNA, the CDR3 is TGTGCCATCAGTGAGAAGAGGGGGCTGGAAGCTTTCTTT. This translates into CAISEKRGLEAFF.

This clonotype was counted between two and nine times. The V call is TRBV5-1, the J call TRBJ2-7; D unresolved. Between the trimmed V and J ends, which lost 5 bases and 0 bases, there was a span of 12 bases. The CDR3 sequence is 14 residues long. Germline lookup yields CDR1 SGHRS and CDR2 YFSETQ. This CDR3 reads CASSFTTSSYEQYF. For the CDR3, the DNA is TGCGCCAGCAGTTTTACTACCAGCTCCTACGAGCAGTACTTC.

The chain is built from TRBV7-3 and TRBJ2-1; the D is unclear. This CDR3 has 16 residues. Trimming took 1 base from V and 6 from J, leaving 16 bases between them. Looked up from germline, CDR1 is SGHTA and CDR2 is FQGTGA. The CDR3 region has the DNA TGTGCCAGCAGCTTAAGGAGTGAGGTGAGGTCCAATGAGCAGTTCTTC. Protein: CASSLRSEVRSNEQFF. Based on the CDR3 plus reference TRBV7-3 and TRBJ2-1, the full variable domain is GAGVSQTPSNKVTEKGKYVELRCDPISGHTALYWYRQSLGQGPEFLIYFQGTGAADDSGLPNDRFFAVRPEGSVSTLKIQRTERGDSAVYLCASSLRSEVRSNEQFFGPGTRLTVL.

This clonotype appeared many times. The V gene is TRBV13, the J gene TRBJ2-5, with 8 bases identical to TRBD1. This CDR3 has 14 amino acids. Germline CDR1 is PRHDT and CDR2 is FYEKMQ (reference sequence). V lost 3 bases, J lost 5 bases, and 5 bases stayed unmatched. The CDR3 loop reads CASSLGQAEETQYF. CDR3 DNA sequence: TGTGCCAGCAGCTTGGGACAGGCGGAGGAGACCCAGTACTTC.

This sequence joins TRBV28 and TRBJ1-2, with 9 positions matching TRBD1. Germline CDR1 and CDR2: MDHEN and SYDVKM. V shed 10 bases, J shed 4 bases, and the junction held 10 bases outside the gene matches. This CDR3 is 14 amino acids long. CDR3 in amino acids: CATYPRDRVYGYTF. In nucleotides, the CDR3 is TGTGCCACCTATCCCCGGGACAGGGTCTATGGCTACACCTTC.

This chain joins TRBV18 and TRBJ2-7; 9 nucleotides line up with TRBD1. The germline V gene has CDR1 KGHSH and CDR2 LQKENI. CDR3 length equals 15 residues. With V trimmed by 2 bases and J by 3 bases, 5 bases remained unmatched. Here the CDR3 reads CASSPGTGFFYEQYF. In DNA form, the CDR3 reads TGTGCCAGCTCACCAGGGACAGGGTTTTTCTACGAGCAGTACTTC.

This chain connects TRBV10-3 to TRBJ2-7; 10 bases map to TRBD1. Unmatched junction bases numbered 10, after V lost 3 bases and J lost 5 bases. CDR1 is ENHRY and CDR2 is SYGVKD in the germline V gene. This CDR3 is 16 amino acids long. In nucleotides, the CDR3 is TGTGCCATCAGTGAATCCGCGGGACAGGGGAGCAACGAGCAGTACTTC. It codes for CAISESAGQGSNEQYF.

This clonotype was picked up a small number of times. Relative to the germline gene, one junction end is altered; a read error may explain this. The DNA for the CDR3 is TGTGCCGGCAGCTCCGGACTAGGGACCGAATTAGAGCAGTTCTTC. This gives the protein CAGSSGLGTELEQFF. V usage is TRBV7-9 and J usage is TRBJ2-5; 7 bases are a match to TRBD2. The J call is uncertain, as TRBJ2-1 better fits the DNA end. The CDR3 consists of 15 residues. Germline V gene lookup returns CDR1 SEHNR and CDR2 FQNEAQ (reference sequence).

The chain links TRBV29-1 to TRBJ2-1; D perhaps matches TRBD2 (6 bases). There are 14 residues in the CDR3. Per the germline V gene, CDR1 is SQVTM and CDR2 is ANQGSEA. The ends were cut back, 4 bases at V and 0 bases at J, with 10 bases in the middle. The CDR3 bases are TGCAGCGTTGTACTAGCTGCCTCCTACAATGAGCAGTTCTTC. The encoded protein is CSVVLAASYNEQFF.